This TCR beta chain was recovered during a study of T cell repertoires in cytomegalovirus infection. General study findings and limits: Of the TCR beta families, the public ones yielded a cumulative frequency that identified carriers of CMV plus the relevant HLA.

The table lists this clonotype with many counts. Its cognate antigen is unknown. The germline gives CDR1 SGHVS, CDR2 FQNEAQ. V was shortened by 3 bases and J by 7 bases, with 10 bases between the two germline ends. The CDR3 is made up of 13 amino acids. Via MiXCR, TCRdb re-called the reads, giving one row per CDR3 protein. The sample includes about 400,000 distinct CDR3 sequences, around a sixth of them seen just once. The TCR comes from a human donor in good health (CMV status not recorded). Some clones in this sample may be carry-over from other donors' samples. Sequencing used PBMCs. The V gene is TRBV7-8, the J gene TRBJ1-5; tentative D call: TRBD1 (6 bases). CDR3 nucleotides: TGTGCCAGCAGCTTTCGGACAGACCAGCCCCAGCATTTT. This sequence encodes CASSFRTDQPQHF.